These 19 T cell receptor beta chains originate from one sample sequenced in a study of neurological immune-mediated disorders. TCRdb analysed the 5' RACE reads with MiXCR anew, one entry per CDR3 protein. The sample records some 61,000 distinct CDR3 sequences, approximately 4.1% being singletons. Source material: PBMCs. All receptors derive from a man in his thirties or forties with multiple sclerosis.

This clonotype was detected only a few times. A much larger clone lies one base from this, so it may be a read error. The rearrangement joins TRBV20-1 to TRBJ1-4, with a tentative D call TRBD1 (6 bases). The V and J ends lost 6 bases and 6 bases respectively, with 14 bases between them. CDR3 length: 13 amino acids. The germline V gene encodes CDR1 DFQATT and CDR2 SNEGSKA (reference sequence). The CDR3 DNA reads as TGCAGTGCCAACGGAAAGGGGGATGAAAAACTGTTTTTT. Translated: CSANGKGDEKLFF.

This clonotype was found many times. The chain joins TRBV25-1 to TRBJ1-1, with D maybe TRBD1 (5 bases). V dropped 1 base and J dropped 6 bases, with 12 bases sitting between them. Germline CDR1 reads MGHDK; CDR2 reads SYGVNS. This CDR3 has 14 amino acids. Here the CDR3 DNA reads TGTGCCAGCAGTGAATTGGGGGGAAGGGCTGAAGCTTTCTTT. The encoded protein is CASSELGGRAEAFF.

This clonotype was detected a few times. The chain uses TRBV5-1 and TRBJ2-2; the D gene is possibly TRBD1 (6 bases). CDR1 is SGHRS and CDR2 is YFSETQ in the germline V gene. V was shortened by 0 bases and J by 6 bases, with 12 bases between the two germline ends. The CDR3 consists of 15 residues. The CDR3 loop reads CASSLDRAGAGELFF. As DNA, the CDR3 is TGCGCCAGCAGCTTGGATAGGGCAGGGGCCGGGGAGCTGTTTTTT.

This clonotype has at least ten counts. This chain connects TRBV5-5 to TRBJ1-5, with D possibly TRBD1 on 5 matching bases. V gave up 4 bases and J gave up 2 bases, with 16 bases separating them. The CDR3 covers 16 residues. Germline CDR1 is SGHKS and CDR2 is YYEKEE (reference sequence). CDR3 sequence reads: CASSGGSFFGNQPQHF. The DNA for the CDR3 is TGTGCCAGCAGCGGGGGGTCGTTTTTCGGCAATCAGCCCCAGCATTTT. Full variable domain (outside the CDR3, taken from reference TRBV5-5 and TRBJ1-5): DAGVTQSPTHLIKTRGQQVTLRCSPISGHKSVSWYQQVLGQGPQFIFQYYEKEERGRGNFPDRFSARQFPNYSSELNVNALLLGDSALYLCASSGGSFFGNQPQHFGDGTRLSIL.

In regard to this clonotype: A read error may explain this, as a much larger clone is one base away. The chain carries TRBV5-1 and TRBJ2-1, with D perhaps assigned TRBD1 or TRBD2 (6 bases each). V shed 0 bases and J shed 7 bases, with 17 bases lying between them. The germline gives CDR1 SGHRS, CDR2 YFSETQ. The CDR3 contains 16 residues. The CDR3 reads CASSLEGGGPENEQFF. In DNA form, the CDR3 reads TGCGCCAGCAGCTTGGAAGGTGGGGGGCCGGAAAATGAGCAGTTCTTC. The whole variable domain, filled in from reference TRBV5-1 and TRBJ2-1, reads KAGVTQTPRYLIKTRGQQVTLSCSPISGHRSVSWYQQTPGQGLQFLFEYFSETQRNKGNFPGRFSGRQFSNSRSEMNVSTLELGDSALYLCASSLEGGGPENEQFFGPGTRLTVL.

This clonotype was seen at least ten times. The chain combines TRBV9 with TRBJ2-1; TRBD2 is a possible D gene (5 bases). V gave up 3 bases and J gave up 5 bases, with 15 bases separating them. This CDR3 comprises 15 residues. CDR1 SGDLS and CDR2 YYNGEE come from the germline V gene. The CDR3, as DNA: TGTGCCAGCAGCGCTAGCCTTACCTTTGACAATGAGCAGTTCTTC. This codes for CASSASLTFDNEQFF.

In this sample, this clonotype turned up many times. The V and J genes are TRBV6-5 and TRBJ1-2; 9 nucleotides match TRBD1. V lost 5 bases to trimming and J lost 3 bases; unmatched junction nucleotides: 4. The germline V gene has CDR1 MNHEY and CDR2 SVGAGI. This CDR3 contains 14 residues. The CDR3 reads CASSLRDRDYGYTF. The CDR3 DNA is TGTGCCAGCAGTCTCCGGGACAGGGACTATGGCTACACCTTC.

The table lists this clonotype with many counts. The V and J genes are TRBV20-1 and TRBJ2-7; D could derive from TRBD1 or TRBD2 (7 bases each). Deletions cut 3 bases from V and 5 bases from J, with 17 bases between. There are 14 residues in the CDR3. In germline, CDR1 is DFQATT, CDR2 SNEGSKA (reference sequence). CDR3 in DNA: TGCAGTGCTAGGGGAGGGGGCATTATCCACGAGCAGTACTTC. Its protein is CSARGGGIIHEQYF.

About this clonotype: A much larger clone sits a single nucleotide away, making a read error possible. The V call is TRBV5-8, the J call TRBJ2-6; possible D gene TRBD1, 6 bases. The ends were cut back, 3 bases at V and 1 base at J, with 14 bases in the middle. This CDR3 is 17 amino acids long. Germline V gene data show CDR1 as SGHTS and CDR2 as YDEGEE. The CDR3 loop reads CASSWGHILSGANVLTF. The CDR3 DNA follows: TGTGCCAGCAGCTGGGGACATATCCTGTCTGGGGCCAACGTCCTGACTTTC.

This clonotype was seen at least ten times. The genes are TRBV10-3 and TRBJ1-6; 7 bases agree with TRBD1. Germline V gives CDR1 ENHRY, CDR2 SYGVKD. V lost 5 bases to trimming and J lost 4 bases; unmatched junction nucleotides: 14. The CDR3 sequence is 18 residues long. Written as DNA, the CDR3 is TGTGCCATCAGTTCCGGGCTTTTTAGGGGACAGTATAATTCACCCCTCCACTTT. As protein: CAISSGLFRGQYNSPLHF.

In its sample, this clonotype was seen many times. The chain employs TRBV15 and TRBJ1-2; possibly TRBD1 for D (5 bases). This CDR3 has 15 residues. Germline V gives CDR1 LNHNV, CDR2 YYDKDF (reference sequence). The V gene lost 3 bases and the J gene lost 1 base, with 12 bases spanning the gap. The CDR3 loop reads CATSSGGDYNYGYTF. The CDR3 DNA sequence: TGTGCCACCAGCAGTGGAGGGGATTATAACTATGGCTACACCTTC.

The table lists this clonotype with many counts. The J gene is TRBJ2-3, the V gene TRBV5-1, with TRBD2 matching 9 bases. J was trimmed by 0 bases and V by 3 bases; bases with no gene match: 2. Germline V lookup: CDR1 SGHRS, CDR2 YFSETQ. This CDR3 is 15 amino acids long. The CDR3 protein is CASSYSGGSTDTQYF. The CDR3 bases are TGCGCCAGCAGCTATAGCGGGGGAAGCACAGATACGCAGTATTTT.

This clonotype came up many times. The J gene is TRBJ2-3, the V gene TRBV12-3 or TRBV12-4, with 9 bases fitting TRBD1. V lost 4 bases to trimming and J lost 2 bases; unmatched junction nucleotides: 4. The CDR3 is 15 amino acids. Here the CDR3 reads CASSWGQGTTDTQYF. CDR3 in DNA: TGTGCCAGCAGTTGGGGACAGGGAACCACAGATACGCAGTATTTT.

The table lists this clonotype with many counts. The chain uses TRBV5-1 and TRBJ2-3; D remains ambiguous. Germline lookup yields CDR1 SGHRS and CDR2 YFSETQ. The V end was cut by 0 bases, the J end by 0 bases, with 8 bases between. The CDR3 runs to 15 residues. DNA of the CDR3: TGCGCCAGCAGCTTGGCCCCAGCGAGCACAGATACGCAGTATTTT. It is translated as CASSLAPASTDTQYF. Variable domain in full (rest from reference TRBV5-1 and TRBJ2-3): KAGVTQTPRYLIKTRGQQVTLSCSPISGHRSVSWYQQTPGQGLQFLFEYFSETQRNKGNFPGRFSGRQFSNSRSEMNVSTLELGDSALYLCASSLAPASTDTQYFGPGTRLTVL.

There are a few counts of this clonotype. The V and J genes are TRBV12-3 or TRBV12-4 and TRBJ1-1; a weak D match, TRBD1 (6 bases). V was cut by 7 bases and J by 1 base, with 10 bases left in between. The CDR3 is 13 amino acids. CDR3 DNA sequence: TGTGCCAGCACCGAGACAGGGAACACTGAAGCTTTCTTT. Translation gives CASTETGNTEAFF.

Many counts were recorded for this clonotype. This chain uses TRBV20-1 with TRBJ2-3; D not resolved. CDR1 and CDR2 (germline): DFQATT, SNEGSKA (reference sequence). This CDR3 has 10 amino acids. Between the trimmed V and J ends, which lost 7 bases and 3 bases, there was a span of 5 bases. CDR3 amino acids: CSGGTDTQYF. CDR3 bases: TGCAGTGGAGGAACAGATACGCAGTATTTT.

This clonotype was detected many times. The chain joins TRBV2 to TRBJ2-5; 8 nucleotides align to TRBD1. Germline V gene lookup returns CDR1 SNHLY and CDR2 FYNNEI. V was clipped by 3 bases and J by 3 bases; unmatched bases: 3. The CDR3 runs to 14 residues. DNA for the CDR3: TGTGCCAGCAGTGATCCGGGACAGGAAGAGACCCAGTACTTC. Its translation is CASSDPGQEETQYF.

This clonotype was recorded many times. DNA for the CDR3: TGCGCCAGCAGCCAAGGGCGTACAGGGAACACCGGGGAGCTGTTTTTT. Encoded protein: CASSQGRTGNTGELFF. This rearrangement joins TRBV4-3 to TRBJ2-2, with D tentatively TRBD1 (5 bases). The CDR3 has 16 amino acids. Trimming took off 1 base at V and 1 base at J, with 10 bases between the two ends. Germline CDR1 LGHNA, CDR2 YSLEER.

Comments on this clonotype: At one end the junction does not follow the germline gene, possibly because of a read error. V usage is TRBV5-1 and J usage is TRBJ1-5, with 10 bases lining up with TRBD1. The CDR3 runs to 16 residues. Germline loops: CDR1 SGHRS, CDR2 YFSETQ. The DNA for the CDR3 is TGCGCCAGCAGCCCCACGACAGGGGGCGATGATCAGCCCCAGAATTTT. Translation gives CASSPTTGGDDQPQNF.